This section outlines one T cell receptor (beta chain) sequence together with its context. V was clipped by 4 bases and J by 2 bases; unmatched bases: 4. Per germline, CDR1 MNHEY and CDR2 SVGAGI. The CDR3 is made up of 14 amino acids. Data came from immunoSEQ multiplex PCR; TCRdb stores just in-frame clones and leaves some out. The table records under 95,000 clones, approximately 89% of them present only once. Patients were excluded for autoimmune disease history or systemic immunosuppression. Patients had blood sampled at baseline and again on cycle 4 day 1 and cycle 7 day 1. The data were obtained in a study of OX40 agonist ivuxolimab in advanced cancers.

The sequenced sample was CD4+ or CD8+ T cells sorted from blood, obtained in a trial of the OX40 agonist ivuxolimab. The chain employs TRBV6-5 and TRBJ1-1; TRBD1 matches 7 bases. This receptor was identified in an adult with an advanced solid tumor such as melanoma, head and neck, liver or kidney cancer. The CDR3 DNA sequence: TGTGCCAGCAGTTGGAGGGGGCTAAACACTGAAGCTTTCTTT. Translation gives CASSWRGLNTEAFF.